The 32 T cell receptor beta chains below come from one sample, sequenced in a study of blood T cells in healthy people across ages. Primed by a sample-barcoded 5' primer and a J-beta primer mix, a second PCR proceeded for about 7 to 11 cycles. Via MiXCR, TCRdb re-called the 5' RACE reads, giving one row per CDR3 protein. Of 1,500,000 or so distinct CDR3 sequences in the sample, around 59% were seen once. Sequencing used blood. All receptors come from a man between 18 and 29 years old in good health.

V is TRBV7-2 and J is TRBJ2-5, with TRBD2 matching 12 bases. Germline assignment: CDR1 SGHTA and CDR2 FQGNSA. The CDR3 runs 15 residues. Trimming at V came to 5 bases and at J to 0 bases, leaving 1 base not matched to a gene. This CDR3 is CASSTSGRYQETQYF. As DNA, the CDR3 is TGTGCCAGCAGCACTAGCGGGAGGTACCAAGAGACCCAGTACTTC.

The rearrangement joins TRBV20-1 to TRBJ1-1, with D maybe TRBD1 (5 bases). The germline V gene encodes CDR1 DFQATT and CDR2 SNEGSKA (reference sequence). This CDR3 is built from 14 residues. V shed 0 bases and J shed 2 bases, with 10 bases lying between them. CDR3 loop: CSARDRTPNTEAFF. DNA of the CDR3: TGCAGTGCTAGAGACCGGACACCTAACACTGAAGCTTTCTTT.

Only a few counts were recorded for this clonotype. The chain has TRBV3-1 and TRBJ2-5, with 8 bases matching TRBD2. The CDR3 contains 16 residues. The germline CDR1 and CDR2 sequences are LGHDT and YNNKEL (reference sequence). J was trimmed by 2 bases and V by 4 bases; bases with no gene match: 9. The CDR3 nucleotides read TGTGCCAGCAGCCTTGGCGGGACTAGGGCACAAGAGACCCAGTACTTC. As protein: CASSLGGTRAQETQYF.

The V and J genes are TRBV20-1 and TRBJ2-1; a weak D match, TRBD1 (6 bases). Germline assignment: CDR1 DFQATT and CDR2 SNEGSKA (reference sequence). With 6 bases removed from V and 4 bases from J, the gap between germline ends came to 16 bases. The CDR3 extends over 14 amino acids. This chain's CDR3 is CSATGPHNYNEQFF. CDR3 coding DNA: TGCAGTGCCACAGGGCCCCATAATTACAATGAGCAGTTCTTC.

For this clonotype: An end of the junction does not agree with germline; a read error may underlie this. The V gene is TRBV6-5, the J gene TRBJ2-7, with a weak D call TRBD1 (6 bases). This CDR3 region has 15 residues. CDR1 MNHEY and CDR2 SVGAGI come from the germline V gene. CDR3 sequence (DNA): TGTGCTAGCAGTCCGGGACACCAGAGCTCCTACGAGCAGTACTTC. This gives the protein CASSPGHQSSYEQYF.

This clonotype has more than one count but fewer than ten. CDR3 DNA: TGTGCCAGCAGCCAAGGTGGGGGGCGCTACACCTTC. Translation: CASSQGGGRYTF. J is TRBJ1-2 and V is TRBV4-2, with D perhaps matching TRBD1 (6 bases). The V gene's germline CDR1 is LGHNA and CDR2 YNFKEQ. This CDR3 has 12 residues. V shed 1 base and J shed 9 bases, with 9 bases lying between them.

In this sample, this clonotype turned up a few times. This chain joins TRBV7-6 and TRBJ1-2, with D tentatively TRBD1 (5 bases). Germline CDR1 SGHVS, CDR2 FNYEAQ. The CDR3 is 13 amino acids. Trimming stripped 5 bases from V and 3 bases from J, with 10 bases between. CDR3 nucleotides: TGTGCCAGCAGCATTCAGGGTTACTATGGCTACACCTTC. Protein product: CASSIQGYYGYTF.

The rearrangement links TRBV4-1 to TRBJ1-2; no clear D. This CDR3 is 14 amino acids long. CDR1 is MGHRA and CDR2 is YSYEKL in the germline V gene. Trimming removed 6 bases from V and 4 bases from J, with 15 bases in between. In DNA, the CDR3 is TGCGCCAGCAGGCCACAACCGGGAGTCTATGGCTACACCTTC. It is translated as CASRPQPGVYGYTF.

This chain links TRBV29-1 with TRBJ1-1; no clear D gene. This CDR3 has 16 amino acids. CDR1 SQVTM and CDR2 ANQGSEA come from the germline V gene. Trimming took off 2 bases at V and 4 bases at J, with 20 bases between the two ends. The DNA of the CDR3 is TGCAGCGTTGAATTTACATACACAGAAATCGGCACTGAAGCTTTCTTT. Residues: CSVEFTYTEIGTEAFF.

The rearrangement uses TRBV6-5 and TRBJ2-3; a possible D gene is TRBD2 (6 bases). This CDR3 contains 18 residues. Trimming left V 3 bases short and J 2 bases short, with 21 bases between. Germline CDR1 MNHEY, CDR2 SVGAGI. The DNA of the CDR3 is TGTGCCAGCAGTTATTCAGGCGGGTATGCGGGGTTCACAGATACGCAGTATTTT. Translated, it gives CASSYSGGYAGFTDTQYF.

The genes are TRBV3-1 and TRBJ2-7; D possibly uses TRBD1 or TRBD2 (6 bases each). Germline CDR1 is LGHDT and CDR2 is YNNKEL (reference sequence). Trimming stripped 5 bases from V and 1 base from J, with 15 bases between. This CDR3 is built from 15 residues. CDR3: CASSSGARESYEQYF. Written as DNA, the CDR3 is TGTGCCAGCAGCTCGGGGGCCAGGGAGTCCTACGAGCAGTACTTC.

The chain links TRBV20-1 to TRBJ2-5; 8 bases agree with TRBD1. The CDR3 is 13 residues long. Germline V gives CDR1 DFQATT, CDR2 SNEGSKA (reference sequence). Germline trimming cut 5 bases from V and 2 bases from J; bases unmatched to any gene: 4. The DNA for the CDR3 is TGCAGTGCTGGGTGGACAGGGCAAGAGACCCAGTACTTC. Translated: CSAGWTGQETQYF.

This clonotype turned up a few times. The CDR3 DNA sequence: TGTGCCAGCAGTTACGCGAGTCAGTACTACGAGCAGTACTTC. Translated, it gives CASSYASQYYEQYF. The chain recombines TRBV6-6 with TRBJ2-7; D ambiguous. V was clipped by 2 bases and J by 3 bases, with 11 bases between them. CDR3 size: 14 residues. Germline V CDR1 and CDR2: MNHNY, SVGAGI (reference sequence).

This clonotype has just a few counts. This chain joins TRBV24-1 and TRBJ2-1; TRBD2 aligns across 8 bases. From germline, CDR1 is KGHDR and CDR2 SFDVKD. V gave up 6 bases and J gave up 6 bases; unmatched junction bases: 6. The CDR3 spans 14 residues. CDR3 sequence reads: CATSSAGGGNEQFF. The DNA for the CDR3 is TGTGCCACCAGTTCGGCGGGAGGTGGCAATGAGCAGTTCTTC.

This clonotype was seen repeatedly, ten times or more. This chain uses TRBV3-1 with TRBJ2-6; D not certain. Trimming stripped 8 bases from V and 3 bases from J, with 5 bases between. CDR1 LGHDT and CDR2 YNNKEL come from the germline V gene (reference sequence). The CDR3 has 12 amino acids. The DNA for the CDR3 is TGTGCCAGCTCTCATGGGGCCAACGTCCTGACTTTC. As protein: CASSHGANVLTF.

This clonotype was counted between two and nine times. V and J are TRBV12-3 or TRBV12-4 and TRBJ1-2, with 7 bases identical to TRBD1. V dropped 7 bases and J dropped 6; count of bases not matched to a gene: 8. The CDR3 is 13 amino acids. CDR3 protein: CASTPTGLHGYTF. CDR3 coding DNA: TGTGCCAGCACCCCGACAGGGCTCCATGGCTACACCTTC.

The rearrangement links TRBV7-2 to TRBJ2-5, with 7 bases fitting TRBD2. The germline V gene has CDR1 SGHTA and CDR2 FQGNSA. The trim removed 0 bases at V and 4 bases at J, leaving 5 bases unmatched. The CDR3 covers 15 residues. CDR3 nucleotide sequence: TGTGCCAGCAGCTTAGCCTTGGGGGGGTCAGAGACCCAGTACTTC. Translating it yields CASSLALGGSETQYF.

Only a few counts were recorded for this clonotype. V usage is TRBV29-1 and J usage is TRBJ2-1; weak D call: TRBD2 (5 bases). Germline V CDR1 and CDR2: SQVTM, ANQGSEA. V lost 4 bases and J 0 bases, leaving 10 bases between the germline ends. The CDR3 runs to 14 residues. The CDR3 region has the DNA TGCAGCGTTGCTGGGAGAAGCTCCTACAATGAGCAGTTCTTC. It specifies CSVAGRSSYNEQFF.

The chain links TRBV12-3 or TRBV12-4 to TRBJ2-3; perhaps TRBD1 as D (5 bases). The CDR3 has 15 amino acids. Trimming removed 6 bases from V and 3 bases from J, with 16 bases in between. The CDR3 protein is CASRRDSAGTDTQYF. In DNA, the CDR3 is TGTGCCAGCAGACGAGACTCAGCAGGGACAGATACGCAGTATTTT.

V usage is TRBV6-5 and J usage is TRBJ2-7; D gene unclear. The germline V gene has CDR1 MNHEY and CDR2 SVGAGI. The CDR3 consists of 11 residues. V was pared by 7 bases and J by 6 bases, with 10 bases between. The CDR3 spells CASTYISEQYF. Written as DNA, the CDR3 is TGTGCCAGCACTTATATCTCCGAGCAGTACTTC.

The chain is built from TRBV28 and TRBJ2-4, with 8 bases that match TRBD1. The CDR3 extends over 14 amino acids. Germline CDR1 is MDHEN and CDR2 is SYDVKM. Losses at the gene ends were 3 bases for V and 8 bases for J; bases not matched to a gene: 6. The CDR3 coding sequence is TGTGCCAGCAGTTTGGGGACAGGAGGTGACATTCAGTACTTC. It is translated as CASSLGTGGDIQYF.

Only a few counts were recorded for this clonotype. J is TRBJ2-7 and V is TRBV5-1, with a weak D call TRBD1 (5 bases). Trimming removed 0 bases at V and 3 bases at J, with 10 bases between. Germline V gives CDR1 SGHRS, CDR2 YFSETQ. This CDR3 spans 14 amino acids. DNA for the CDR3: TGCGCCAGCAGCTTGGAGCGACAGTACTACGAGCAGTACTTC. It yields the protein CASSLERQYYEQYF.

V is TRBV28 and J is TRBJ2-7; unclear D gene. The germline V and J ends were trimmed by 3 bases and 5 bases, with 17 bases remaining between them. The CDR3 spans 15 residues. Germline values: CDR1 MDHEN, CDR2 SYDVKM. CDR3: CASSFPAGYINEQYF. CDR3 bases: TGTGCCAGCAGTTTTCCAGCAGGATATATCAACGAGCAGTACTTC.

The chain employs TRBV27 and TRBJ2-7; D gene uncertain. The CDR3 runs to 16 residues. V lost 5 bases, J lost 4 bases, and 21 bases lay in between. CDR1 and CDR2 (germline): MNHEY, SMNVEV (reference sequence). The CDR3, as DNA: TGTGCCAGCAGTCAAATATACCCGGGTTTCGTGTACGAGCAGTACTTC. Translated: CASSQIYPGFVYEQYF.

This clonotype was seen a few times. This chain uses TRBV25-1 with TRBJ1-2; D call uncertain. The CDR3 consists of 15 residues. V shed 0 bases and J shed 4 bases, with 12 bases lying between them. The V gene's germline CDR1 is MGHDK and CDR2 SYGVNS. As DNA, the CDR3 is TGTGCCAGCAGTGAATATCACTCCGAAGTCTATGGCTACACCTTC. This gives the protein CASSEYHSEVYGYTF.

This clonotype was detected only a few times. J is TRBJ2-1 and V is TRBV3-1; D might be TRBD1 (6 bases). Germline V gene sequence: CDR1 LGHDT, CDR2 YNNKEL (reference sequence). The CDR3 has 15 amino acids. V lost 3 bases, J lost 8 bases, and 17 bases lay in between. CDR3 nucleotide sequence: TGTGCCAGCAGCCAGATACAACAGGGTTTCCATGAGCAGTTCTTC. The encoded protein is CASSQIQQGFHEQFF.

This clonotype came up a few times. This chain connects TRBV11-2 to TRBJ2-4, with D perhaps TRBD2 (6 bases). This CDR3 is 14 amino acids long. Looked up from germline, CDR1 is SGHAT and CDR2 is FQNNGV. Trimming removed 5 bases at V and 3 bases at J, with 11 bases between. The CDR3 protein is CASSAVGGKNIQYF. CDR3 coding DNA: TGTGCCAGCAGCGCGGTGGGAGGCAAAAACATTCAGTACTTC.

The V call is TRBV7-2, the J call TRBJ1-6; D gene unclear. The germline V gene encodes CDR1 SGHTA and CDR2 FQGNSA. The CDR3 is 14 amino acids. The ends were cut back, 5 bases at V and 4 bases at J, with 9 bases in the middle. The CDR3 here is CASSPREYNSPLHF. CDR3 in DNA: TGTGCCAGCAGCCCTCGGGAATATAATTCACCCCTCCACTTT.

The rearrangement links TRBV7-2 to TRBJ2-3; 7 nucleotides line up with TRBD1. With 3 bases clipped from V and 0 bases from J, the junction kept 6 bases outside the gene matches. CDR1 and CDR2 (germline): SGHTA, FQGNSA. The CDR3 loop spans 16 amino acids. CDR3 nucleotides: TGTGCCAGCAGCTTTTCTATGGACAGGAGCACAGATACGCAGTATTTT. Translated, it gives CASSFSMDRSTDTQYF.

The chain has TRBV4-3 and TRBJ2-1; 14 nucleotides align to TRBD2. CDR3 size: 15 residues. V lost 3 bases to trimming and J lost 10 bases; unmatched junction nucleotides: 5. The V gene's germline CDR1 is LGHNA and CDR2 YSLEER. CDR3 sequence: CASSQGLAGVREQFF. The CDR3 coding sequence is TGCGCCAGCAGCCAGGGACTAGCGGGGGTCCGAGAGCAGTTCTTC.

V and J are TRBV6-5 and TRBJ2-5; a weak D match, TRBD2 (6 bases). The J call may be incorrect, as the DNA end agrees better with TRBJ2-7. The CDR3 extends over 13 amino acids. Germline V gene lookup returns CDR1 MNHEY and CDR2 SVGAGI. CDR3: CASSLSGGNEQYF. CDR3 in DNA: TGTGCCAGCAGTTTGAGTGGCGGGAACGAGCAGTACTTC.

There are a few counts of this clonotype. The J gene is TRBJ2-1, the V gene TRBV5-5; D gene uncertain. Germline lookup yields CDR1 SGHKS and CDR2 YYEKEE (reference sequence). The CDR3 totals 13 residues. V was pared by 6 bases and J by 4 bases, with 11 bases between. The CDR3 loop reads CASTASGYNEQFF. CDR3 in DNA: TGTGCCAGCACCGCCTCGGGTTACAATGAGCAGTTCTTC.